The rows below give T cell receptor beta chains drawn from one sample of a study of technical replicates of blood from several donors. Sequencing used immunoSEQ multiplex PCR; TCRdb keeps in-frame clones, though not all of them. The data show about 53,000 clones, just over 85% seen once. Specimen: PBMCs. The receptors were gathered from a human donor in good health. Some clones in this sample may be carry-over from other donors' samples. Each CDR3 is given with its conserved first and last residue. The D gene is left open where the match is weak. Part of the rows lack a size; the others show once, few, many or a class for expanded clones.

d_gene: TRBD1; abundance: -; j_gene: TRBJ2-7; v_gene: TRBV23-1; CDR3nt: TGCGCCAGCAGAGCCGGGACAGGGGACTACGAGCAGTACTTC; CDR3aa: CASRAGTGDYEQYF
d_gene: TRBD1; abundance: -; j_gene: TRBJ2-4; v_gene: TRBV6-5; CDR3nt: TGTGCCAGCAGTCGCGCGACAGGGTCCAAAAACATTCAGTACTTC; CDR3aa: CASSRATGSKNIQYF
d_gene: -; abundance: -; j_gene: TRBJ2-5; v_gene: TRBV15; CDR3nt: TGTGCCACCAGCAGGGCGGGGTCGTCAGAGACCCAGTACTTC; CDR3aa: CATSRAGSSETQYF
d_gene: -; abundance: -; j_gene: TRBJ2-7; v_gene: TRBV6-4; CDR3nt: TGTGCCAGCAGCCAGACAGCTGGGGATTTGCAGTACTTC; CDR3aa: CASSQTAGDLQYF
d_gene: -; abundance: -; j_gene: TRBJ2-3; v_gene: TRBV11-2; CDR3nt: TGTGCCAGCAGTCCCGGGGGATTCGGCACAGATACGCAGTATTTT; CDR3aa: CASSPGGFGTDTQYF
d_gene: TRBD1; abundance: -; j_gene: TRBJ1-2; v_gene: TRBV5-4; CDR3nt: TGTGCCAGCAGCCCCTGGATTGGACAGGGAGACGACTATGGCTACACCTTC; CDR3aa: CASSPWIGQGDDYGYTF
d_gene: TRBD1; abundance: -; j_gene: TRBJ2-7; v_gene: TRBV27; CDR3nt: TGTGCCAGCAGTGGACAGGGGACCTACGAGCAGTACTTC; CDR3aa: CASSGQGTYEQYF
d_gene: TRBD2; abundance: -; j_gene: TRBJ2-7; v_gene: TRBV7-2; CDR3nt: TGTGCCAGCAGCTTAGTGGGTAGCGGGGGCCAATACGAGCAGTACTTC; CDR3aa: CASSLVGSGGQYEQYF
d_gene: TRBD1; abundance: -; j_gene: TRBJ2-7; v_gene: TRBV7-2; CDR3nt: TGTGCCAGCAGCTTAAGCTGGACAGGGAACTACGAGCAGTACTTC; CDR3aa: CASSLSWTGNYEQYF
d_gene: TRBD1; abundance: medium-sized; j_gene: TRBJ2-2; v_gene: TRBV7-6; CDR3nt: TGTGCCAGCAGCACGGACAGGGGGTGGTCGAACACCGGGGAGCTGTTTTTT; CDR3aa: CASSTDRGWSNTGELFF
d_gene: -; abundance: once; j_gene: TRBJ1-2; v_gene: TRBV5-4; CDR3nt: TGTGCCAGCAGCTATGAGACAAGCTATGGCTACACCTTC; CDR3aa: CASSYETSYGYTF
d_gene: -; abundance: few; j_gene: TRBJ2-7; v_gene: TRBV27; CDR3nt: TGTGCCAGCAGTTTTTTTCCTGGTCAGAACTACGAGCAGTACTTC; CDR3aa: CASSFFPGQNYEQYF
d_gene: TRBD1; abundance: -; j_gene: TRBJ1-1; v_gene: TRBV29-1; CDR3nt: TGCAGCGTTGCGCCACAGGGGGTGAACACTGAAGCTTTCTTT; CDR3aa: CSVAPQGVNTEAFF
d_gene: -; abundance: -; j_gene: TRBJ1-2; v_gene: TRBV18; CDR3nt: TGTGCCAGCTCACCAGCCCAGGTCGCCTATGGCTACACCTTC; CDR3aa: CASSPAQVAYGYTF
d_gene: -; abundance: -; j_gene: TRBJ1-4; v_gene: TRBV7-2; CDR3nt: TGTGCCAGCAGCTTTAAGGGGGGGAATGAAAAACTGTTTTTT; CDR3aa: CASSFKGGNEKLFF
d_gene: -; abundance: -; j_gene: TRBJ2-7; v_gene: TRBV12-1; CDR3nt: TGTGCCAGCAGCCGAGGACTAGCGGGGGGCCGCCTAAAATCCTACGAGCAGTACTTC; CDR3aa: CASSRGLAGGRLKSYEQYF
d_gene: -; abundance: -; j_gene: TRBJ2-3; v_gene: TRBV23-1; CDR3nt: TGCGCCAGCAAACTCCTAGAGGGTGCGCAGTATTTT; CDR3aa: CASKLLEGAQYF
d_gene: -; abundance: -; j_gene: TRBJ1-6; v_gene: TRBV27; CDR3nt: TGTGCCAGCAGTTTAGTCGAGGGTAATTCACCCCTCCACTTT; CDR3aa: CASSLVEGNSPLHF
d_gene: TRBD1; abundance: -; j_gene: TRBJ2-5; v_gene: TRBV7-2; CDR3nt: TGTGCCAGCAGCCGAACCCCCGGGACAGGGGGCCTAGAGACCCAGTACTTC; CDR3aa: CASSRTPGTGGLETQYF
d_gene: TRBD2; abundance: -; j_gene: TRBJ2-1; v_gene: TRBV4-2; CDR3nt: TGTGCCAGCAGCCAACCGGGACTAGACAATGAGCAGTTCTTC; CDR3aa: CASSQPGLDNEQFF
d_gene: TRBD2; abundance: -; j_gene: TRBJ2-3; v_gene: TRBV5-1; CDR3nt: TGCGCCAGCAGCTTGGAGGGGCTAGCGGGGCCCCCTAGCACAGATACGCAGTATTTT; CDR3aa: CASSLEGLAGPPSTDTQYF
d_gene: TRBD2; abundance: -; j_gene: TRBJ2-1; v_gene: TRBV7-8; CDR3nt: TGTGCCAGCAGCGAACGAATAGGACTAGCGGGGGACAAGGGGCAGTTCTTC; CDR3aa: CASSERIGLAGDKGQFF
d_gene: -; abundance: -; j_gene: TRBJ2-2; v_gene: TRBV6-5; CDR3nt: TGTGCCAGCAGCACTTCCGGGGAGCTGTTTTTT; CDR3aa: CASSTSGELFF
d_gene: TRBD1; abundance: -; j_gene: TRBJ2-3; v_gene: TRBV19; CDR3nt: TGTGCCAGTCGCTCCGGGACAGGGGGGGCAGATACGCAGTATTTT; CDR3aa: CASRSGTGGADTQYF
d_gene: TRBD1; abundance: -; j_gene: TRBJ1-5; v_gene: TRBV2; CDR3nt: TGTGCCAGCAGACAGGGGGCCAGTCAGCCCCAGCATTTT; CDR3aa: CASRQGASQPQHF
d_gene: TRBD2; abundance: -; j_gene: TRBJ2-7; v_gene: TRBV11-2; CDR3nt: TGTGCCAGCAGCGCTAAACTAGCGGGAGGGGACTACGAGCAGTACTTC; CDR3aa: CASSAKLAGGDYEQYF
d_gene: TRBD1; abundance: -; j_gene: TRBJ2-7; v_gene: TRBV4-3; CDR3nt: TGCGCCAGCAGTCTAGGACAGGGGTCCTACGAGCAGTACTTC; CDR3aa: CASSLGQGSYEQYF
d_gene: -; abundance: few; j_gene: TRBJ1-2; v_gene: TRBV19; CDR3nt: TGTGCCAGTAGTATCGGGAGTAACTACTATGGCTACACCTTC; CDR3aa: CASSIGSNYYGYTF
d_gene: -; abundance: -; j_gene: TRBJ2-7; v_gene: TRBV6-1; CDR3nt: TGTGCCAGCAGTGAACAGGGGAACTACGAGCAGTACTTC; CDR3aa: CASSEQGNYEQYF
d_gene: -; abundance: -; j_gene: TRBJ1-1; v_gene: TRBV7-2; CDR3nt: TGTGCCAGCAGTGAAGCTTTCACTGAAGCTTTCTTT; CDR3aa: CASSEAFTEAFF
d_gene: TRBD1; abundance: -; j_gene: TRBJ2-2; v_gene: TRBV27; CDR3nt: TGTGCCAGCAGTGGGGGGACAGGGAAAACCGGGGAGCTGTTTTTT; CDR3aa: CASSGGTGKTGELFF
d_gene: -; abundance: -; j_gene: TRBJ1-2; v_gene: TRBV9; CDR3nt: TGTGCCAGCAGCGTAGGAGGCCTCCAGACCCTCCATGGCTACACCTTC; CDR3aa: CASSVGGLQTLHGYTF
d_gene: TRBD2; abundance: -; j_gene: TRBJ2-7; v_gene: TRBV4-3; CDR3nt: TGCGCCAGCAGCCGCCGCGGGGGGAGCTCCTACGAGCAGTACTTC; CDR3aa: CASSRRGGSSYEQYF
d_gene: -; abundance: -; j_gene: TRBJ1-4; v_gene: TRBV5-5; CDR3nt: TGTGCCAGCAGCAGTAACAGGCGTAGTGAAAAACTGTTTTTT; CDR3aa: CASSSNRRSEKLFF
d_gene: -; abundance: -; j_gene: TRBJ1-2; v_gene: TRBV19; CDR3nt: TGTGCCAGTAGTATAGACGGGGAGTATGGCTACACCTTC; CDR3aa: CASSIDGEYGYTF
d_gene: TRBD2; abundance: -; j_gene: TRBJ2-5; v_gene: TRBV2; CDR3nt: TGTGCCAGCACCACAGGACTAGCGGGGGTGTGGGAGACCCAGTACTTC; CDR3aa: CASTTGLAGVWETQYF
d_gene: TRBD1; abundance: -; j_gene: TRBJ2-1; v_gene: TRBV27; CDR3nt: TGTGCCAGCAGTCGCTACGGGACAGAGCAAGGGTATGAGCAGTTCTTC; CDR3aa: CASSRYGTEQGYEQFF
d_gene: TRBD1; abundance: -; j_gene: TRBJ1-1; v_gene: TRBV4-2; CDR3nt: TGTGCCAGCAGCTTAGGGACAGGGGCGACTGAAGCTTTCTTT; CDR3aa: CASSLGTGATEAFF
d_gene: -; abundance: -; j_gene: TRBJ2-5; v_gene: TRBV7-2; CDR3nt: TGTGCCAGCAGCCAAAGGACAACCCAAGAGACCCAGTACTTC; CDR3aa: CASSQRTTQETQYF
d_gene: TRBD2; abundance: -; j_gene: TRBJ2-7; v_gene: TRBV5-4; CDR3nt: TGTGCCAGCAGCTCCCTAGCGGGAGGGCAGTCCTACGAGCAGTACTTC; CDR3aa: CASSSLAGGQSYEQYF
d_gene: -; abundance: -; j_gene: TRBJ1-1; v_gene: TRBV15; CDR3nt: TGTGCCACCAGCAGAAAACGGGGGTGGAACACTGAAGCTTTCTTT; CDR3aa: CATSRKRGWNTEAFF
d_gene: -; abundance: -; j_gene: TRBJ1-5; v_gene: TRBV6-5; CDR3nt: TGTGCCAGCAACCCAGGTCAGGGTCGGAATCAGCCCCAGCATTTT; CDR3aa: CASNPGQGRNQPQHF
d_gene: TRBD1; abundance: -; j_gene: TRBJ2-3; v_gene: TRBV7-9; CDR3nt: TGTGCCAGCAGCCTAGGGGACAGGGGCCGCACAGATACGCAGTATTTT; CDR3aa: CASSLGDRGRTDTQYF
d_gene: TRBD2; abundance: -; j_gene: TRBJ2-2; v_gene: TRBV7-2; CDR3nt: TGTGCCAGCAGCCAGGGTTCACTAGCGGGCACCGGGGAGCTGTTTTTT; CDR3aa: CASSQGSLAGTGELFF
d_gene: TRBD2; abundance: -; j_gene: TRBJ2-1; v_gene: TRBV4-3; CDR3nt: TGCGCCAGCAGCCAAAGGATAGCGGGAGATTCACAGGACACTGAGCAGTTCTTC; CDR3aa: CASSQRIAGDSQDTEQFF
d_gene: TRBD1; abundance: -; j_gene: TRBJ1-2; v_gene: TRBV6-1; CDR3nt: TGTGCCAGCAGCGACAGGGGATATGGCTACACCTTC; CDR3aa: CASSDRGYGYTF
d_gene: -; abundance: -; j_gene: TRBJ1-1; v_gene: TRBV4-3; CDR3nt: TGCGCCAGCAGCCAAGATGGGCGTGGCACTGAAGCTTTCTTT; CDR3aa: CASSQDGRGTEAFF
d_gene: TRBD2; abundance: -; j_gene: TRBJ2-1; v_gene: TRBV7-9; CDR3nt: TGTGCCAGCAGCTTAGCTGTTGGACTAGGCAATGAGCAGTTCTTC; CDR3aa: CASSLAVGLGNEQFF
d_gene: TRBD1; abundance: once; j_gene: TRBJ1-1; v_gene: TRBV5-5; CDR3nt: TGTGCCAGCAGCCCCGCGGGGACAGTTGAGATGAACACTGAAGCTTTCTTT; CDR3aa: CASSPAGTVEMNTEAFF
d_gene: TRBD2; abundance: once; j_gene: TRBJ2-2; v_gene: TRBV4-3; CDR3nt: TGCGCCAGCAGCCCAGGACTAGCGGGGGACACCGGGGAGCTGTTTTTT; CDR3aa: CASSPGLAGDTGELFF
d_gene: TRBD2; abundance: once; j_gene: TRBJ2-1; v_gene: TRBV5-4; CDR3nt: TGTGCCAGCAGCCCCAGAGCGGGGTACAATGAGCAGTTCTTC; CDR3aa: CASSPRAGYNEQFF
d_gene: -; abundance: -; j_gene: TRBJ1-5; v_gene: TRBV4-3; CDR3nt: TGCGCCAGCAGTCCACAGCATAGCAATCAGCCCCAGCATTTT; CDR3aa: CASSPQHSNQPQHF
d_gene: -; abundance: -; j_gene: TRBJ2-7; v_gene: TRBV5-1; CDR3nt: TGCGCCAGCAGCAGCCGGGAGTCCTCCTACGAGCAGTACTTC; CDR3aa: CASSSRESSYEQYF
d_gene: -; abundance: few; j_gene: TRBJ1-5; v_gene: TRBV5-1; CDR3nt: TGCGCCAGCAGCGCCTCGACAGACCCTAATCAGCCCCAGCATTTT; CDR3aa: CASSASTDPNQPQHF